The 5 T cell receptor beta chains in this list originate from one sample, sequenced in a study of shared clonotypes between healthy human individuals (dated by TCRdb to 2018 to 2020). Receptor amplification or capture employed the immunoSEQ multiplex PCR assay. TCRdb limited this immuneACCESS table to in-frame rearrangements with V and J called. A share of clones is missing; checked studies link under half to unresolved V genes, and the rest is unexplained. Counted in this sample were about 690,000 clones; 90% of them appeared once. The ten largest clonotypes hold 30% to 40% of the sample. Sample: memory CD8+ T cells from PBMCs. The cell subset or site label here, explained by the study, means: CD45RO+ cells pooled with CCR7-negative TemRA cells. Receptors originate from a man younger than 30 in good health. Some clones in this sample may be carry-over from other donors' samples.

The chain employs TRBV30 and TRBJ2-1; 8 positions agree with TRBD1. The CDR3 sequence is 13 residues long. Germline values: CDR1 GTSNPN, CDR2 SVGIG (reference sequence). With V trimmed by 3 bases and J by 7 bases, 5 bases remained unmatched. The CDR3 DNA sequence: TGTGCCTGGAGCCAGGACAGGGCAAATGAGCAGTTCTTC. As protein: CAWSQDRANEQFF.

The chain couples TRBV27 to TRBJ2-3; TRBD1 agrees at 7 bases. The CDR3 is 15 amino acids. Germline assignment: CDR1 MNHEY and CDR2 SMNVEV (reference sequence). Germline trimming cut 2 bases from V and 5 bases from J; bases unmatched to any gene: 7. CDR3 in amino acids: CASSLQDRSLDTQYF. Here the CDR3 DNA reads TGTGCCAGCAGTTTACAGGACAGGTCCTTAGATACGCAGTATTTT.

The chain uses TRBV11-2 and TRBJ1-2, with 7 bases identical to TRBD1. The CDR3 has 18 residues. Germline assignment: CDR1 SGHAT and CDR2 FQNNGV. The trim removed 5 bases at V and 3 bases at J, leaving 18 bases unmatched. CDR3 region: CASSPPRGVQGKYYGYTF. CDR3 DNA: TGTGCCAGCAGCCCCCCCCGAGGAGTACAGGGGAAATACTATGGCTACACCTTC.

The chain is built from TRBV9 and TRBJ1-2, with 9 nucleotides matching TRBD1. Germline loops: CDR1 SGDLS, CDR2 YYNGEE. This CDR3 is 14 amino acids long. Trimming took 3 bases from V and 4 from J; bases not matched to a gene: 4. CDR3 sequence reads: CASSAPGQGYGYTF. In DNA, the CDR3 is TGTGCCAGCAGCGCTCCGGGACAGGGCTATGGCTACACCTTC. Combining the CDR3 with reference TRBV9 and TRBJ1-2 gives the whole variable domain DSGVTQTPKHLITATGQRVTLRCSPRSGDLSVYWYQQSLDQGLQFLIQYYNGEERAKGNILERFSAQQFPDLHSELNLSSLELGDSALYFCASSAPGQGYGYTFGSGTRLTVV.

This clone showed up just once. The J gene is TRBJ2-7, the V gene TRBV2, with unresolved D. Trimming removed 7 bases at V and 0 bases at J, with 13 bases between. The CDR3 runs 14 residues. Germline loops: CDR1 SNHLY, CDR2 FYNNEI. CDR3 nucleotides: TGTGCCAGCATTCGCGGAGCATACTCCTACGAGCAGTACTTC. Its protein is CASIRGAYSYEQYF.